Following are 28 T cell receptor beta chains from one sample sequenced in a study of sequential checkpoint blockade in melanoma. Treatment denoted: randomized to nivolumab then ipilimumab (arm A) or the reverse (arm B). This table comes from immunoSEQ multiplex PCR, and its TCRdb copy is limited to in-frame clones, with some not included. Counted here are about 27,000 clones, approximately 80% occurring once; the ten biggest clones make up 10% to 15%. The material was CD8+ T cells sorted from blood (inferred from file names), obtained from a patient given nivolumab and ipilimumab in sequence. All receptors derive from a human donor with melanoma.

The chain recombines TRBV4-2 with TRBJ2-1; D may be TRBD2 (7 bases). The CDR3 runs to 15 residues. V lost 0 bases and J 5 bases, leaving 11 bases between the germline ends. The germline gives CDR1 LGHNA, CDR2 YNFKEQ. The CDR3 DNA reads as TGTGCCAGCAGCCAAGATGCGGGGGCCCACAATGAGCAGTTCTTC. Translated: CASSQDAGAHNEQFF.

The V and J genes are TRBV5-6 and TRBJ2-7; tentatively, D is TRBD2 (5 bases). The CDR3 has 13 amino acids. Germline CDR1 is SGHDT and CDR2 is YYEEEE. V lost 0 bases to trimming and J lost 4 bases, with 8 bases between them. The CDR3 is CASSLAGSYEQYF. In nucleotides, the CDR3 is TGTGCCAGCAGCTTGGCGGGGTCGTACGAGCAGTACTTC.

The J gene is TRBJ2-7, the V gene TRBV28; the match to TRBD2 covers 8 bases. The CDR3 spans 16 residues. J was trimmed by 3 bases and V by 3 bases; bases with no gene match: 10. CDR1 is MDHEN, CDR2 SYDVKM, per germline. The CDR3: CASSFGRGGLYYEQYF. The CDR3 bases are TGTGCCAGCAGTTTCGGACGGGGGGGCCTATACTACGAGCAGTACTTC.

This chain connects TRBV12-5 to TRBJ2-7; TRBD2 might be the D (5 bases). The CDR3 extends over 15 amino acids. Per the germline V gene, CDR1 is LGHNT and CDR2 is FRNRAP. Trimming left V 2 bases short and J 4 bases short, with 15 bases between. CDR3 region: CASGLSWTAGYEQYF. In DNA, the CDR3 is TGTGCTAGTGGTTTGAGCTGGACTGCCGGGTACGAGCAGTACTTC.

The chain is built from TRBV9 and TRBJ2-2; D is possibly TRBD1 (7 bases). Germline CDR1 is SGDLS and CDR2 is YYNGEE. V lost 4 bases to trimming and J lost 4 bases, with 14 bases between them. CDR3 length: 15 residues. The CDR3: CASSLEGASTGELFF. The CDR3 DNA is TGTGCCAGCAGCCTGGAGGGGGCCTCCACCGGGGAGCTGTTTTTT.

V usage is TRBV6-5 and J usage is TRBJ2-7; 10 positions agree with TRBD2. V trimming: 4 bases; J trimming: 4 bases; junction bases outside the gene matches: 4. CDR3 length: 14 residues. Germline loops: CDR1 MNHEY, CDR2 SVGAGI. Written as DNA, the CDR3 is TGTGCCAGCAGTTTCAGCGGGGGGGCATACGAGCAGTACTTC. It translates to CASSFSGGAYEQYF.

V gene TRBV7-6 combines with J gene TRBJ1-2; D ambiguous. CDR1 and CDR2 (germline): SGHVS, FNYEAQ. V lost 1 base and J lost 5, with 14 bases in between. The CDR3 has 15 residues. CDR3 protein: CASSLGEEGAYGYTF. DNA of the CDR3: TGTGCCAGCAGCTTAGGGGAAGAGGGAGCATATGGCTACACCTTC.

The rearrangement uses TRBV4-2 and TRBJ1-2; 8 positions agree with TRBD1. V dropped 4 bases and J dropped 0; count of bases not matched to a gene: 7. The CDR3 sequence is 16 residues long. From germline, CDR1 is LGHNA and CDR2 YNFKEQ. The CDR3 loop reads CASSPDRGPANYGYTF. For the CDR3, the DNA is TGTGCCAGCAGCCCTGACAGGGGACCCGCTAACTATGGCTACACCTTC.

This clone was counted once. This chain links TRBV29-1 with TRBJ1-1, with TRBD1 identical over 7 bases. Germline assignment: CDR1 SQVTM and CDR2 ANQGSEA. The trim removed 4 bases at V and 7 bases at J, leaving 6 bases unmatched. The CDR3 is made up of 12 amino acids. DNA of the CDR3: TGCAGCGTTGTGGAGACAGGGTTTGAAGCTTTCTTT. Amino acids: CSVVETGFEAFF.

The rearrangement links TRBV4-1 to TRBJ1-2, with no clear D. The CDR3 sequence is 11 residues long. V was cut by 4 bases and J by 4 bases, with 4 bases left in between. CDR1 is MGHRA, CDR2 YSYEKL, per germline. The CDR3 nucleotides are TGCGCCAGCAGCCCCTCCTATGGCTACACCTTC. Translated, it gives CASSPSYGYTF.

The chain links TRBV5-1 to TRBJ2-7; 7 nucleotides match TRBD1. Losses at the gene ends were 0 bases for V and 4 bases for J; bases not matched to a gene: 4. In germline, CDR1 is SGHRS, CDR2 YFSETQ. The CDR3 loop spans 14 amino acids. In DNA, the CDR3 is TGCGCCAGCAGCTTGGGACAGGGATTGTACGAGCAGTACTTC. This codes for CASSLGQGLYEQYF.

The CDR3, as DNA: TGTGCCAGCAGTAATCTGGGCAGGGGCCAAGAGCAGTACTTC. Amino acid sequence: CASSNLGRGQEQYF. The V gene is TRBV27, the J gene TRBJ2-7, with TRBD1 as a possible D gene (6 bases). Germline V gene sequence: CDR1 MNHEY, CDR2 SMNVEV (reference sequence). Trimming shortened V by 5 bases and J by 7 bases, and 18 bases separated the two germline ends. This CDR3 comprises 14 residues.

This clone appeared once. The V gene is TRBV4-1, the J gene TRBJ2-5; D possibly corresponds to TRBD2 (7 bases). Looked up from germline, CDR1 is MGHRA and CDR2 is YSYEKL. Trimming shortened V by 0 bases and J by 7 bases, and 18 bases separated the two germline ends. The CDR3 runs to 16 residues. This CDR3 is CASSQDGGGAWGTQYF. CDR3 coding DNA: TGCGCCAGCAGCCAAGATGGGGGGGGCGCGTGGGGGACCCAGTACTTC.

V is TRBV29-1 and J is TRBJ2-2; a weak D match, TRBD2 (6 bases). The CDR3 is 12 amino acids. The germline V and J ends were trimmed by 7 bases and 2 bases, with 8 bases remaining between them. Germline V lookup: CDR1 SQVTM, CDR2 ANQGSEA. DNA of the CDR3: TGCAGCGCCGGGACTAACACCGGGGAGCTGTTTTTT. Translating it yields CSAGTNTGELFF.

The chain is built from TRBV5-5 and TRBJ1-3; 9 bases align to TRBD1. V lost 3 bases to trimming and J lost 2 bases; unmatched junction nucleotides: 0. This CDR3 has 14 residues. Germline V CDR1 and CDR2: SGHKS, YYEKEE (reference sequence). The CDR3 is CASSWTGAGNTIYF. In DNA form, the CDR3 reads TGTGCCAGCAGCTGGACAGGGGCTGGAAACACCATATATTTT.

This clone was found a few times. This chain connects TRBV19 to TRBJ2-1; 13 bases fit TRBD2. Germline-derived CDR1 and CDR2 are LNHDA and SQIVND (reference sequence). The V segment lost 6 bases and the J segment 2 bases; nucleotides outside the gene matches: 19. CDR3 length: 21 residues. The CDR3: CASSPWGVGTSGATAYNEQFF. The CDR3, as DNA: TGTGCCAGTAGCCCTTGGGGGGTAGGGACTAGCGGGGCTACTGCCTACAATGAGCAGTTCTTC.

By frequency in the sample, this clone is medium-sized. This chain uses TRBV5-1 with TRBJ1-2, with TRBD1 as a possible D gene (5 bases). The germline gives CDR1 SGHRS, CDR2 YFSETQ. The CDR3 is made up of 17 amino acids. V was shortened by 2 bases and J by 0 bases, with 17 bases between the two germline ends. Here the CDR3 reads CASSLLHSPTANYGYTF. In DNA form, the CDR3 reads TGCGCCAGCAGCTTATTACATTCCCCGACAGCTAACTATGGCTACACCTTC.

V usage is TRBV28 and J usage is TRBJ1-3; 9 bases match TRBD1. The ends lost 7 bases at V and 1 base at J; junction bases unmatched: 5. In germline, CDR1 is MDHEN, CDR2 SYDVKM. This CDR3 has 15 residues. CDR3: CASIPGQGSGNTIYF. In nucleotides, the CDR3 is TGTGCCAGCATTCCGGGACAGGGATCTGGAAACACCATATATTTT.

This clone was found a few times. The V call is TRBV29-1, the J call TRBJ2-1; the match to TRBD1 covers 10 bases. Trimming removed 5 bases from V and 8 bases from J; junction bases left unmatched: 9. The CDR3 spans 14 residues. In germline, CDR1 is SQVTM, CDR2 ANQGSEA. CDR3 nucleotides: TGCAGCGTTTTTCGACAGGGGGCGCAATATGAGCAGTTCTTC. It encodes CSVFRQGAQYEQFF.

V and J are TRBV7-9 and TRBJ1-2, with D uncertain. The CDR3 contains 16 residues. Trimming shortened V by 0 bases and J by 4 bases, and 15 bases separated the two germline ends. Germline V gene data show CDR1 as SEHNR and CDR2 as FQNEAQ (reference sequence). In DNA, the CDR3 is TGTGCCAGCAGCTTAGCATGGGGAGAAGGTTCCTATGGCTACACCTTC. This codes for CASSLAWGEGSYGYTF.

This clone showed up just a few times. The genes are TRBV2 and TRBJ1-5; D unresolved. Trimming cost V 6 bases and J 2 bases, with 8 bases left between them. CDR1 SNHLY and CDR2 FYNNEI come from the germline V gene. The CDR3 contains 13 residues. The CDR3 DNA follows: TGTGCCAGCAGCGTAGCAGGCAATCAGCCCCAGCATTTT. This gives the protein CASSVAGNQPQHF.

The chain combines TRBV9 with TRBJ2-6; 10 bases are a match to TRBD1. This CDR3 is 17 amino acids long. V lost 3 bases and J lost 0; bases outside the gene matches: 3. The germline V gene has CDR1 SGDLS and CDR2 YYNGEE. This CDR3 reads CASSGTGGVSGANVLTF. CDR3 nucleotide sequence: TGTGCCAGCAGCGGGACAGGGGGGGTCTCTGGGGCCAACGTCCTGACTTTC.

This chain joins TRBV13 and TRBJ2-7, with 9 bases fitting TRBD1. Looked up from germline, CDR1 is PRHDT and CDR2 is FYEKMQ (reference sequence). This CDR3 contains 18 residues. The J segment lost 1 base and the V segment lost 5 bases, leaving 15 bases of the junction unmatched. CDR3 sequence: CASSPTADPGQGSYEQYF. CDR3 DNA sequence: TGTGCCAGCAGCCCGACTGCCGACCCGGGACAGGGTTCCTACGAGCAGTACTTC.

This chain uses TRBV7-8 with TRBJ1-2, with a tentative D call TRBD1 (6 bases). The CDR3 runs 13 residues. Germline CDR1 is SGHVS and CDR2 is FQNEAQ. Trimming pared 2 bases from V and 8 bases from J, leaving 12 bases between. The CDR3, as DNA: TGTGCCAGCAGCTTAACGGGACATGAAGGCTACACCTTC. It is translated as CASSLTGHEGYTF.

V usage is TRBV27 and J usage is TRBJ2-3; D is unresolved. V gave up 0 bases and J gave up 0 bases, with 7 bases separating them. CDR1 and CDR2 from the germline V gene are MNHEY and SMNVEV (reference sequence). The CDR3 sequence is 15 residues long. CDR3 in DNA: TGTGCCAGCAGTTTATCCCCGACTAGCACAGATACGCAGTATTTT. It encodes CASSLSPTSTDTQYF.

The chain couples TRBV27 to TRBJ1-1; D is unresolved. This CDR3 is built from 13 residues. Trimming removed 1 base from V and 7 bases from J, with 10 bases in between. The V gene's germline CDR1 is MNHEY and CDR2 SMNVEV (reference sequence). The CDR3 coding sequence is TGTGCCAGCAGTTTATGGCCGGGAGGTGAAGCTTTCTTT. Translated, it gives CASSLWPGGEAFF.

V is TRBV11-3 and J is TRBJ1-2, with D maybe TRBD1 (5 bases). Deletions cut 0 bases from V and 0 bases from J, with 14 bases between. The CDR3 extends over 17 amino acids. The germline V gene has CDR1 SGHNT and CDR2 YENEEA. The CDR3 coding sequence is TGTGCCAGCAGCTTAGAGGTTCGTAGGGGTCCTAACTATGGCTACACCTTC. Protein product: CASSLEVRRGPNYGYTF.

This clone was seen a single time. The J gene is TRBJ2-7, the V gene TRBV2, with TRBD2 identical over 9 bases. Germline V gene data show CDR1 as SNHLY and CDR2 as FYNNEI. V shed 9 bases, J shed 1 base, and the junction held 10 bases outside the gene matches. The CDR3 totals 15 residues. In DNA form, the CDR3 reads TGTGCCAGTTATCATGGCGGGGGGGCTTCCTACGAGCAGTACTTC. Protein sequence: CASYHGGGASYEQYF.